The sequence of this TCR beta chain was determined in a study of T cell responses to AZD1222 COVID-19 vaccine. Study results and limitations: Breadth and depth of Spike-specific TCRs rose after two AZD1222 doses. Baseline seropositivity occurred in only a handful of AZD1222 recipients. Repertoires in all cases were sampled only once the peak T cell response had passed. White British people made up most donors, females outnumbered males, and clonal diversity was possibly underestimated.

Note on this clone: Its antigen is as yet unknown.

The table came from immunoSEQ multiplex PCR; TCRdb's copy has only in-frame clones and leaves some out. The table shows over 75,000 clones, with approximately 83% occurring only once. The CDR3 is 14 amino acids. CDR1 and CDR2 (germline): MDHEN, SYDVKM. With V trimmed by 6 bases and J by 8 bases, 10 bases remained unmatched. The specimen comprised peripheral blood, sampled 28 days after the second AZD1222 dose. V gene TRBV28 combines with J gene TRBJ1-2; 9 bases map to TRBD1. The TCR originated in an adult who received the AZD1222 COVID-19 vaccine. In DNA, the CDR3 is TGTGCCAGCAGCACACTAAGGGACAGGGACGGCTACACCTTC. It translates to CASSTLRDRDGYTF.